This entry features one T cell receptor beta chain sequence. No antigen is known for it. Between the trimmed V and J ends, which lost 5 bases and 5 bases, there was a span of 6 bases. Germline assignment: CDR1 MDHEN and CDR2 SYDVKM. This CDR3 has 11 amino acids. CDR3 sequences, V/J genes, frequencies and template counts came from survey-depth TCRbeta sequencing. Libraries were prepared by immunoSEQ multiplex PCR; TCRdb keeps only in-frame clonotypes and omits some of them. The sample has roughly 9,900 clones; roughly 60% are singletons. These data are taken from a study of tissue T cells after allogeneic stem cell transplantation. Study-level background: Pathologist H&E review favored samples with visible lymphocytes for sequencing among multiple samples.

Comparators were a few non-transplant cancer patients without known GI disease. Study-level findings and limits: In patients and mice, blood and spleen missed much of tissue repertoire.

This clonotype was obtained from a woman aged 18-49 years with breast cancer. This specimen consisted of tissue from the jejunum, obtained at autopsy. The rearrangement links TRBV28 to TRBJ2-5, with D unresolved. The chain's CDR3 is CASSVRETQYF. DNA for the CDR3: TGTGCCAGCAGTGTCAGGGAGACCCAGTACTTC.